This T cell receptor beta chain was found in a study of blood T cell repertoires in COVID-19. Germline V gene sequence: CDR1 KGHSH, CDR2 LQKENI. The CDR3 covers 17 residues. V dropped 6 bases and J dropped 10 bases, with 28 bases sitting between them. Produced via immunoSEQ multiplex PCR; TCRdb's table is partial and in-frame only. The data contain about 64,000 clones, 82% of them seen just once; the ten biggest clones take up roughly 12%. The clonotype was recovered from a human donor in a cohort sampled during active COVID-19. The material sequenced was peripheral blood. The chain is built from TRBV18 and TRBJ2-1; possibly TRBD1 for D (7 bases). This CDR3 reads CASSRTTGERAFLEQFF. The DNA of the CDR3 is TGTGCCAGCTCGCGTACAACAGGGGAGCGGGCCTTCTTAGAGCAGTTCTTC.